Described below is a single T cell receptor (beta chain) sequence and its context. As yet, its antigen is unknown. Germline V gene sequence: CDR1 MDHEN, CDR2 SYDVKM. The V gene end was trimmed by 4 bases and the J gene end by 3 bases; junction bases not matched to a gene: 5. This CDR3 is 14 amino acids long. Preparation of the TCRbeta library was carried out with unique molecular identifiers. Using its own MiXCR run on the PCR reads, TCRdb lists one record per CDR3 protein. The table includes 500,000 to 750,000 distinct CDR3 sequences, 10% to 15% detected once. The data were obtained in a study of T-cell reconstitution after alpha-beta-depleted transplantation in children. Study-level results: Most T-cell counts and diversity one year after the transplant came from T cells that were newly produced.

Sample: PBMCs, mostly from graft donor cells, taken 360 days after TCRalphabeta/CD19-depleted stem cell transplant. The genes are TRBV28 and TRBJ2-5; 7 bases line up with TRBD2. This receptor was obtained from a male patient younger than 18 who had a stem cell transplant for acute myeloid leukemia, so the T cells may come from the graft donor. DNA of the CDR3: TGTGCCAGCAGTTCCCAGCGGGAAAAAGAGACCCAGTACTTC. It encodes CASSSQREKETQYF.